This TCR beta chain was sequenced for a study of T cell clones after liver transplantation. The overall study: Post-transplant blood was tracked for graft-donor-reactive T cell clones identified in a pre-transplant mixed lymphocyte reaction.

The table came from immunoSEQ multiplex PCR; TCRdb's copy has only in-frame clones and leaves some out. This table holds under 150,000 clones, 75% to 95% found once. Germline-derived CDR1 and CDR2 are SQVTM and ANQGSEA. CDR3 length equals 13 residues. Unmatched junction bases numbered 7, after V lost 6 bases and J lost 2 bases. In regard to this clone: Its antigen is undetermined.

Study results and limitations: Small, mixed patient groups and varying post-transplant times limit these conclusions. Graft donor-reactive T cells may have migrated into the graft rather than being deleted.

Sequenced material: CD4+ T cells from blood, taken 12 months after liver transplant. The V and J genes are TRBV29-1 and TRBJ2-7; 7 positions agree with TRBD1. The clonotype originates from a human patient who received a liver transplant. T cells may partly derive from the graft donor. The CDR3 sequence: CSVRQGLTYEQYF. CDR3 nucleotides: TGCAGCGTAAGACAGGGATTAACCTACGAGCAGTACTTC.